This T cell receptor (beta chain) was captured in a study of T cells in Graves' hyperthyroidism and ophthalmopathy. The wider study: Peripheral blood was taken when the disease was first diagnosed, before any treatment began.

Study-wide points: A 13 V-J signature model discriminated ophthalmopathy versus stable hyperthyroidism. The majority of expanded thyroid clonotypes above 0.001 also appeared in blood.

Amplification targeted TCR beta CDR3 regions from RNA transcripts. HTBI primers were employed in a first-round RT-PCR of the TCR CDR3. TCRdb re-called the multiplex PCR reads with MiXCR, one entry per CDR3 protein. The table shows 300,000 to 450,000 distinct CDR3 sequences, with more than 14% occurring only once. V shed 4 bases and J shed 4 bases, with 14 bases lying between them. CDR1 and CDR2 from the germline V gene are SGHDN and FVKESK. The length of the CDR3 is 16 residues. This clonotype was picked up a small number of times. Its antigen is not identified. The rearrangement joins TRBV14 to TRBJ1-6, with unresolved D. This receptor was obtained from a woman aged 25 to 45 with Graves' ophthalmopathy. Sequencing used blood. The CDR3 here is CASSPLEGSYNSPLHF. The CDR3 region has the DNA TGTGCCAGCAGCCCACTGGAGGGTTCGTATAATTCACCCCTCCACTTT.